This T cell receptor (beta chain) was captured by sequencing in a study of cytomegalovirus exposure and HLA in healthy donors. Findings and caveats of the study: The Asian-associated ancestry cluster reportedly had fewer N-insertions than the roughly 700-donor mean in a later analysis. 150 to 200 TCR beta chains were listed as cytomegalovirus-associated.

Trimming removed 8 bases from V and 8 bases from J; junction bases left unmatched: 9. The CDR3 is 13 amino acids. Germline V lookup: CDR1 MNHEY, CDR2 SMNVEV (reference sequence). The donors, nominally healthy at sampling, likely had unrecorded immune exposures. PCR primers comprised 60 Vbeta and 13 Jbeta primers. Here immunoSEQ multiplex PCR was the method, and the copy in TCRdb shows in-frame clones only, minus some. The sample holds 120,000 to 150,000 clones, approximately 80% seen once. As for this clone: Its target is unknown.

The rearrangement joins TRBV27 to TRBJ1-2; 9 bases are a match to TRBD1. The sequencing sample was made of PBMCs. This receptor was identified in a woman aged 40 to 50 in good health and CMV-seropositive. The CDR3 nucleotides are TGTGCCAGCCGCCCACAGGGGGCGGGGGGCTACACCTTC. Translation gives CASRPQGAGGYTF.